This TCR beta chain came from a study of T cell responses to AZD1222 COVID-19 vaccine. General study results and limits: The donor group comprised mostly white British people and more females; the analysis possibly underestimated clonal diversity.

Assay: immunoSEQ multiplex PCR; the TCRdb copy retains only in-frame clones and omits some. The sample contains around 130,000 clones, 92% of which appear only once. Details on this clone: Its antigen remains unidentified.

Combined were second doses at about 4 or about 12 weeks. The germline V gene has CDR1 SGDLS and CDR2 YYNGEE. V was pared by 2 bases and J by 0 bases, with 7 bases of the junction left unmatched. This CDR3 spans 16 amino acids. The TCR was taken from an adult who received the AZD1222 COVID-19 vaccine. The J gene is TRBJ1-1, the V gene TRBV9; TRBD1 agrees at 7 bases. The sample here was peripheral blood, taken 28 days after the second AZD1222 dose. DNA for the CDR3: TGTGCCAGCAGCGTGGTAGGGACAGCAATGAACACTGAAGCTTTCTTT. Translated: CASSVVGTAMNTEAFF.